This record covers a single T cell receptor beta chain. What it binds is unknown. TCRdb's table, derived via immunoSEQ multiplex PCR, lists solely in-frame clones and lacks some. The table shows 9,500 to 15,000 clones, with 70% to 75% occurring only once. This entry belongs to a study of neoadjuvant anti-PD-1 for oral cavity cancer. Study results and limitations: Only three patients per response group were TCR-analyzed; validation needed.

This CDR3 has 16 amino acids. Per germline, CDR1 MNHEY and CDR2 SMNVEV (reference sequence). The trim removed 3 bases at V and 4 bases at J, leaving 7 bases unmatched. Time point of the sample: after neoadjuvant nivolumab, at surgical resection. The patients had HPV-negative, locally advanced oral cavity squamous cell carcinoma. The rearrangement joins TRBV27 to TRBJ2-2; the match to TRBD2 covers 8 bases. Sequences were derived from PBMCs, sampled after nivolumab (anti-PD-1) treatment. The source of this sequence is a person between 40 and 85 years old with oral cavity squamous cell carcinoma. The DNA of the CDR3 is TGTGCCAGCAGTTTCTCTGGGACTAGGGGCACCGGGGAGCTGTTTTTT. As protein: CASSFSGTRGTGELFF.